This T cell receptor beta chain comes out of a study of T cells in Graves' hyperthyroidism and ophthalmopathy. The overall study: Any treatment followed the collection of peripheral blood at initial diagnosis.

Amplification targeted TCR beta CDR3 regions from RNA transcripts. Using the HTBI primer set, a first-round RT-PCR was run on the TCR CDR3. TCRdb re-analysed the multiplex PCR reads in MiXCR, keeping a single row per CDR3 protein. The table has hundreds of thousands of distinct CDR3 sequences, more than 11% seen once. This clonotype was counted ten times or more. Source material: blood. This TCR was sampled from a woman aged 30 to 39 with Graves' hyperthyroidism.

The CDR3 loop reads CASRKGQTSSYNEQFF. Here the CDR3 DNA reads TGTGCCAGCAGGAAGGGACAGACCAGCTCCTACAATGAGCAGTTCTTC. The genes are TRBV27 and TRBJ2-1, with 7 bases lining up with TRBD1. Germline V gene sequence: CDR1 MNHEY, CDR2 SMNVEV (reference sequence). Trimming took 6 bases from V and 0 from J; bases not matched to a gene: 8. CDR3 size: 16 residues.